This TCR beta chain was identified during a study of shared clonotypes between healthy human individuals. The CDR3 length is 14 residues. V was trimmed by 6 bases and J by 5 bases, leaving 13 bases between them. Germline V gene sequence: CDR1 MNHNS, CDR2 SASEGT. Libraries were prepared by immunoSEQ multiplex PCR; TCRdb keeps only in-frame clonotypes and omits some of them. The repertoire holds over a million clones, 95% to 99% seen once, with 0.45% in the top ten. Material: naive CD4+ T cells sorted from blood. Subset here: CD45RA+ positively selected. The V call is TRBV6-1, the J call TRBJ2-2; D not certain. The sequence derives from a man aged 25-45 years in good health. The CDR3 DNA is TGTGCCAGCAGCGCGACCCGGTTAACCGGGGAGCTGTTTTTT. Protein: CASSATRLTGELFF.